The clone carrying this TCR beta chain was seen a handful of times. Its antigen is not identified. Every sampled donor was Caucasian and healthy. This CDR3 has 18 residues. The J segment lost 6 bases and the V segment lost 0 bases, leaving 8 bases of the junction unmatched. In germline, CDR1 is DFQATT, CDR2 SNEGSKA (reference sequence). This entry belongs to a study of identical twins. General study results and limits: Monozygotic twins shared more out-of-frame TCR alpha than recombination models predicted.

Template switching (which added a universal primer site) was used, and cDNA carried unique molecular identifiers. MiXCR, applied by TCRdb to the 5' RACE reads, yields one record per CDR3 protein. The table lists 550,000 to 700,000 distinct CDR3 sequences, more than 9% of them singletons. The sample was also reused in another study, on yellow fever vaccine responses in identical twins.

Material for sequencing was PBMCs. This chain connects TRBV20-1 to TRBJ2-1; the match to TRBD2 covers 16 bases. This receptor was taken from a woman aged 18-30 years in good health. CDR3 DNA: TGCAGTGCTAGAGATTTAAGGGGACTAGCGGGGGGGTTCAATGAGCAGTTCTTC. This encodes CSARDLRGLAGGFNEQFF.